This entry features one T cell receptor (beta chain) sequence. Its antigen is as yet unknown. Germline trimming cut 2 bases from V and 4 bases from J; bases unmatched to any gene: 2. Germline CDR1 and CDR2: ENHRY and SYGVKD. There are 14 residues in the CDR3. The time point was: cycle 4 day 1 (C4D1), after six to seven weeks of nivolumab. Every single patient, without exception, relapsed after autologous stem cell transplantation, and brentuximab vedotin exposure varied. These data originate in a study of PD-1 blockade in classical Hodgkin lymphoma. Study-level points and caveats: Why the repertoires differ is still unclear, perhaps disease activity or prior therapy.

Profiling relied on immunoSEQ multiplex PCR, and the TCRdb table lists in-frame clones only, not all of them. The sample has around 40,000 clones; around 80% are singletons. The sequenced sample was peripheral blood mononuclear cells (PBMCs), obtained before the fourth cycle of nivolumab. The sequence came from a human donor with classical Hodgkin lymphoma. The rearrangement links TRBV10-3 to TRBJ2-7; 10 bases are shared with TRBD1. The CDR3 spells CAISEQDRGYEQYF. CDR3 nucleotides: TGTGCCATCAGTGAGCAGGACAGGGGGTACGAGCAGTACTTC.